This paragraph reports one T cell receptor beta chain. The V end was cut by 6 bases, the J end by 4 bases, with 19 bases between. CDR1 and CDR2 from the germline V gene are SQVTM and ANQGSEA. This CDR3 has 14 residues. Clones were read by immunoSEQ multiplex PCR, and TCRdb kept only the in-frame ones, dropping some. Among about 9,200 clones listed, 60% to 75% were seen once. The sample is drawn from a study of sequential checkpoint blockade in melanoma. Treatment reported: randomized to nivolumab then ipilimumab (arm A) or the reverse (arm B). The chain links TRBV29-1 to TRBJ2-7; D is perhaps TRBD1 (6 bases). This receptor was taken from a human donor with melanoma. The source was CD8+ T cells sorted from blood (inferred from file names), collected from a patient given nivolumab and ipilimumab in sequence. The CDR3 bases are TGCAGCGTGATGGGCCCGGGACAAATATACGAGCAGTACTTC. Translation gives CSVMGPGQIYEQYF.